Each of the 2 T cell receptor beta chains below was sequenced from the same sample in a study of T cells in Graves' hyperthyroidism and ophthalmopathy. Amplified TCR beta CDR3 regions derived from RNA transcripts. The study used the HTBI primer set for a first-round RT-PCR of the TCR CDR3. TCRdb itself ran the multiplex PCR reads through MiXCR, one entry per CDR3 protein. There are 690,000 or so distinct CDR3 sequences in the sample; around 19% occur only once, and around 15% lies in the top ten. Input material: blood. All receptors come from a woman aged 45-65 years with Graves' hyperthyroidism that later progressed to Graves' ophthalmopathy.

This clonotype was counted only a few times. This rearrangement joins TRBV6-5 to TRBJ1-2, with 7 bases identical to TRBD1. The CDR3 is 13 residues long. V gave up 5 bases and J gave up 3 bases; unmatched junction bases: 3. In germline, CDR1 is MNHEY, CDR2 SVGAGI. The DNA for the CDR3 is TGTGCCAGCAGTCACAGGGGAGACTATGGCTACACCTTC. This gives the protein CASSHRGDYGYTF.

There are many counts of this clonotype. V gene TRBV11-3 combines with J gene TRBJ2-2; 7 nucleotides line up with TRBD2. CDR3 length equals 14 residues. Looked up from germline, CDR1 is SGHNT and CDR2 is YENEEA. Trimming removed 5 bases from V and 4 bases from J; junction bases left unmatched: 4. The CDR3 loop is CASSPRLATGELFF. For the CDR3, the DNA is TGTGCCAGCAGCCCAAGACTAGCCACCGGGGAGCTGTTTTTT.